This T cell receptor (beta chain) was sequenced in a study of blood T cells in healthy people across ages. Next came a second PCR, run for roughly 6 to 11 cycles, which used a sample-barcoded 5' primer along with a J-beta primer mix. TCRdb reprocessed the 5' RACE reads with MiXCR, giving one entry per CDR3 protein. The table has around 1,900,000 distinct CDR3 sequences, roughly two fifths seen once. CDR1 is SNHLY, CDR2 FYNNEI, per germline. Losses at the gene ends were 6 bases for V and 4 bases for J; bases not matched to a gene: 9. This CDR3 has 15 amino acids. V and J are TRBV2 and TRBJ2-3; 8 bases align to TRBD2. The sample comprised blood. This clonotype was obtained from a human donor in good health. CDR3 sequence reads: CASRETGLVSDTQYF. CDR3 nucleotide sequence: TGTGCCAGCAGAGAAACGGGACTAGTATCAGATACGCAGTATTTT.